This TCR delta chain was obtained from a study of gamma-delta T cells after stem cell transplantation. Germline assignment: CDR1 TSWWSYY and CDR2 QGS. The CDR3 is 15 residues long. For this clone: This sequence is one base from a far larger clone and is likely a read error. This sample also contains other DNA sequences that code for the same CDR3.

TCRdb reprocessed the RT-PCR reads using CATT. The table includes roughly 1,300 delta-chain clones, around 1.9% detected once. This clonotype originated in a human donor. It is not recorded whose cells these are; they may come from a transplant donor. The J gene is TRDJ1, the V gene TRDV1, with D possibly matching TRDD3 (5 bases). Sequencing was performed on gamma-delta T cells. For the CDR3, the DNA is TGTGCTCTTGGGCCCCCGGGGGTCCACACCGATAAACTCATCTTC. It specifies CALGPPGVHTDKLIF.